Listed below are T cell receptor beta chains from one sample, sequenced in a study of T cells in Graves' hyperthyroidism and ophthalmopathy. TCRdb reanalysed the multiplex PCR reads using MiXCR and keeps one entry per CDR3 protein. This sample carries some 350,000 distinct CDR3 sequences, 19% of them seen once, and the ten largest clones take around 3.6%. The sample consisted of blood. The receptors stem from a woman aged 18-29 years with Graves' hyperthyroidism. Both conserved end residues are part of each CDR3. A D gene is named only where the DNA matches it firmly. Rows give clone size only sometimes, using once, few, many, or a class for an expanded clone.

clone_size | d_call | j_call | v_call | cdr3_aa | cdr3_nt
many | NA | TRBJ2-7 | TRBV7-8 | CASTFGRIYEQYF | TGTGCCAGCACCTTTGGACGGATTTACGAGCAGTACTTC
NA | NA | TRBJ2-7 | TRBV11-2 | CASSLGPSSCEQYF | TGTGCCAGCAGCTTAGGGCCTTCCTCCTGCGAGCAGTACTTC
many | TRBD1 | TRBJ1-5 | TRBV12-3/TRBV12-4 | CASSLVTGNQPQHF | TGTGCCAGCAGTTTAGTGACAGGGAATCAGCCCCAGCATTTT
NA | NA | TRBJ1-1 | TRBV30 | CAWSLNGAEAFF | TGTGCCTGGAGCTTAAATGGGGCCGAAGCTTTCTTT
many | NA | TRBJ1-3 | TRBV7-3 | CASSLMGAGSGNTIYF | TGTGCCAGCAGCTTAATGGGGGCGGGGTCTGGAAACACCATATATTTT
many | NA | TRBJ1-3 | TRBV2 | CASTLGPHAANTIYF | TGTGCCAGCACCCTGGGCCCCCATGCTGCAAACACCATATATTTT
many | TRBD1 | TRBJ2-7 | TRBV20-1 | CSAILPGQAKGQYF | TGCAGTGCTATTTTACCGGGACAGGCCAAAGGGCAGTACTTC
many | NA | TRBJ2-7 | TRBV4-1 | CASSQTGREQYF | TGCGCCAGCAGCCAGACAGGACGCGAGCAGTACTTC
many | NA | TRBJ2-7 | TRBV10-3 | CAISAFGSANHEQYF | TGTGCCATCAGTGCTTTTGGATCAGCAAACCACGAGCAGTACTTC
many | TRBD2 | TRBJ2-5 | TRBV25-1 | CASSDPAPGLAESRTKETQYF | TGTGCCAGCAGTGATCCTGCCCCCGGACTAGCGGAGAGTAGAACGAAAGAGACCCAGTACTTC
many | NA | TRBJ2-7 | TRBV12-3/TRBV12-4 | CASSLSDPGYYEQYF | TGTGCCAGCAGTCTCTCGGACCCTGGGTATTACGAGCAGTACTTC
many | TRBD1 | TRBJ1-2 | TRBV9 | CASSQTSTGANYGYTF | TGTGCCAGCAGCCAAACTTCCACAGGGGCTAACTATGGCTACACCTTC
many | TRBD1 | TRBJ2-7 | TRBV29-1 | CSVTTGVEQYF | TGCAGCGTTACCACAGGGGTCGAGCAGTACTTC
many | TRBD1 | TRBJ1-2 | TRBV29-1 | CSVAPGQTLRNYGYTF | TGCAGCGTTGCGCCGGGACAGACCCTAAGAAACTATGGCTACACCTTC
many | TRBD1 | TRBJ2-7 | TRBV5-1 | CASRTGTTGQGYYEQYF | TGCGCCAGCCGGACAGGAACGACGGGACAGGGTTACTACGAGCAGTACTTC
many | NA | TRBJ2-7 | TRBV4-2 | CASSQGSAKTYEQYF | TGTGCCAGCAGCCAAGGGTCAGCGAAAACCTACGAGCAGTACTTC
NA | TRBD2 | TRBJ2-7 | TRBV11-2 | CASSTGLAGSLYEQYF | TGTGCCAGCAGCACGGGACTAGCGGGGTCACTTTACGAGCAGTACTTC
many | NA | TRBJ1-1 | TRBV7-3 | CASRLDTTEAFF | TGTGCCAGCCGCTTGGACACCACTGAAGCTTTCTTT
many | NA | TRBJ1-2 | TRBV2 | CASSAGRGYGYTF | TGTGCCAGCAGTGCTGGCAGGGGCTATGGCTACACCTTC
many | TRBD1 | TRBJ2-7 | TRBV4-1 | CASSQPRDRGYEQYF | TGCGCCAGCAGCCAACCCCGGGACAGGGGATACGAGCAGTACTTC
NA | NA | TRBJ2-7 | TRBV5-1 | CASSLDGLYEQYF | TGCGCCAGCAGCTTAGACGGCCTCTACGAGCAGTACTTC
many | NA | TRBJ2-7 | TRBV5-5 | CASSLSGSTYEQYF | TGTGCCAGCAGCTTGTCAGGATCAACCTACGAGCAGTACTTC
NA | NA | TRBJ1-5 | TRBV7-9 | CASSSMGGLYEPQHF | TGTGCCAGCAGCTCTATGGGGGGGCTATATGAGCCCCAGCATTTT
many | NA | TRBJ2-2 | TRBV6-1 | CAPGARGPKVELFF | TGTGCCCCCGGGGCACGGGGGCCTAAGGTGGAGCTGTTTTTT
many | TRBD1 | TRBJ1-1 | TRBV20-1 | CSATRQGTNTEAFF | TGCAGTGCTACAAGACAGGGAACGAACACTGAAGCTTTCTTT
many | NA | TRBJ2-7 | TRBV20-1 | CSARRGQGLAYEQYF | TGCAGTGCTAGAAGAGGCCAGGGGCTAGCCTACGAGCAGTACTTC
many | TRBD2 | TRBJ2-5 | TRBV6-5 | CASTLRGGETQYF | TGTGCCAGCACCTTACGGGGGGGGGAGACCCAGTACTTC
many | TRBD1 | TRBJ1-1 | TRBV25-1 | CASADRENTEAFF | TGTGCCAGCGCGGACAGGGAAAACACTGAAGCTTTCTTT
many | TRBD2 | TRBJ2-7 | TRBV7-6 | CASSPRGRGNLGSHEQYF | TGTGCCAGCAGCCCTCGAGGGAGGGGTAACTTGGGGTCCCACGAGCAGTACTTC
many | NA | TRBJ1-5 | TRBV6-4 | CASSDSWEPLSNQPQHF | TGTGCCAGCAGTGACAGCTGGGAACCATTGTCCAATCAGCCCCAGCATTTT
NA | NA | TRBJ1-5 | TRBV6-1 | CASRPTQGGNQPQHF | TGTGCCAGCAGACCCACACAGGGCGGCAATCAGCCCCAGCATTTT
NA | NA | TRBJ1-5 | TRBV11-2 | CASSLDGGLRQPQHF | TGTGCCAGCAGCTTAGACGGGGGACTACGTCAGCCCCAGCATTTT
NA | NA | TRBJ2-7 | TRBV5-1 | CASSLLPGSYEQYF | TGCGCCAGCAGCTTGCTTCCAGGGTCCTACGAGCAGTACTTC
many | TRBD1 | TRBJ1-5 | TRBV6-5 | CASSYSDRGNRQPQHF | TGTGCCAGCAGTTACTCGGACAGGGGTAATAGGCAGCCCCAGCATTTT
NA | NA | TRBJ1-2 | TRBV18 | CASSHQDREQSNYGYTF | TGTGCCAGCTCACACCAGGACAGAGAACAGAGCAACTATGGCTACACCTTC
NA | NA | TRBJ1-5 | TRBV25-1 | CASSETGLFDQPQHF | TGTGCCAGCAGTGAAACGGGTCTTTTCGATCAGCCCCAGCATTTT
many | NA | TRBJ1-1 | TRBV6-4 | CASSPPRFRLRAREEGTEAFF | TGTGCCAGCAGTCCACCTCGGTTCCGCTTAAGGGCCCGCGAAGAGGGCACTGAAGCTTTCTTT
many | NA | TRBJ2-5 | TRBV7-2 | CASSLRLRETQYF | TGTGCCAGCAGCTTACGGTTGCGAGAGACCCAGTACTTC
many | TRBD1 | TRBJ2-2 | TRBV6-1 | CASSAKQGTTGELFF | TGTGCCAGCAGTGCCAAACAGGGGACCACCGGGGAGCTGTTTTTT
many | NA | TRBJ1-5 | TRBV6-5 | CASSYLWGQPQHF | TGTGCCAGCAGTTACCTCTGGGGTCAGCCCCAGCATTTT
NA | TRBD1 | TRBJ2-2 | TRBV6-1 | CASRGSGTGGNTGELFF | TGTGCCAGCAGGGGTTCCGGGACAGGGGGGAACACCGGGGAGCTGTTTTTT
few | TRBD1 | TRBJ2-7 | TRBV30 | CAWSVAGGRQYF | TGTGCCTGGAGTGTAGCAGGGGGCCGACAGTACTTC
many | NA | TRBJ1-1 | TRBV4-1 | CASSQGPQGDTEAFF | TGCGCCAGCAGCCAAGGACCTCAGGGTGATACTGAAGCTTTCTTT
many | NA | TRBJ2-7 | TRBV24-1 | CATSDLSPLGSYEQYF | TGTGCCACCAGTGATTTAAGCCCCCTGGGGAGCTACGAGCAGTACTTC
NA | NA | TRBJ1-2 | TRBV6-1 | CASRTPTEYTF | TGTGCCAGCAGGACGCCGACGGAATACACCTTC
many | NA | TRBJ2-4 | TRBV19 | CATGRAPYQPRDIQYF | TGTGCCACGGGCCGGGCCCCCTACCAGCCTAGGGACATTCAGTACTTC
NA | NA | TRBJ1-2 | TRBV5-1 | CASSLEQPPRYTF | TGCGCCAGCAGCTTGGAACAGCCTCCAAGGTACACCTTC
NA | TRBD2 | TRBJ2-7 | TRBV4-1 | CASSQALSRGGIQYF | TGCGCCAGCAGCCAAGCTCTCTCACGCGGGGGGATACAGTACTTC
NA | TRBD1 | TRBJ1-1 | TRBV12-3/TRBV12-4 | CASSRLGTGSAEAFF | TGTGCCAGCAGTCGCTTAGGGACAGGGAGTGCTGAAGCTTTCTTT